This T cell receptor beta chain was observed in a study of T cell changes during pregnancy in multiple sclerosis. CDR1 is SNHLY, CDR2 FYNNEI, per germline. After removal of 4 bases from V and 14 bases from J, the junction contained 11 bases not matched to a gene. CDR3 length equals 13 residues. Clones were read by immunoSEQ multiplex PCR, and TCRdb kept only the in-frame ones, dropping some. The profile shows 75,000 to 80,000 clones, 85% to 95% of them singletons. This sequence originates from a female donor in good health, enrolled as a control in a pregnancy study. The gene calls are TRBV2 and TRBJ2-1, with 7 bases identical to TRBD2. Sequencing was performed on peripheral blood, taken after pregnancy. The CDR3 DNA is TGTGCCAGCAGTGCCACGCTACTAGCGTCGGAGTTCTTC. It translates to CASSATLLASEFF.